This TCR beta chain stems from a study of T cells in Graves' hyperthyroidism and ophthalmopathy. Notes on the study in general: A 13 V-J model separated ophthalmopathy from stable hyperthyroidism. Most thyroid clonotypes expanded above 0.001 appeared in blood too.

The TCR beta CDR3 regions underwent amplification using RNA transcripts as the source. The HTBI set primed first-round TCR CDR3 RT-PCR. TCRdb analysed the multiplex PCR reads with MiXCR anew, one entry per CDR3 protein. The sample has a few hundred thousand distinct CDR3 sequences; roughly 25% are singletons. This clonotype turned up a few times. Its antigen remains unknown. This CDR3 is 14 amino acids long. CDR1 and CDR2 (germline): LGHDT, YNNKEL (reference sequence). With V trimmed by 4 bases and J by 4 bases, 6 bases remained unmatched. Stable disease denoted Graves' hyperthyroidism without ophthalmopathy progression within 18 months. Newly diagnosed patients aged 18 to 65 had hyperthyroidism of under 2 months' duration.

The sequence derives from a man in his fifties with Graves' hyperthyroidism. Sequenced sample: blood. J is TRBJ1-2 and V is TRBV3-1; 7 bases match TRBD1. The CDR3 is CASSRQGGGYGYTF. For the CDR3, the DNA is TGTGCCAGCAGCCGACAGGGAGGAGGCTATGGCTACACCTTC.